Listed here are 10 T cell receptor beta chains from one sample, sequenced in a study of memory CD4+ T cells and cytomegalovirus serostatus. Single viable CD3+CD4+CD8-CD45RO+ cells were sorted as the memory CD4+ T cells. Libraries were prepared by immunoSEQ multiplex PCR; TCRdb keeps only in-frame clonotypes and omits some of them. The sample yields 50,000 or so clones, around 78% seen once. Sequencing input: memory CD4+ T cells from blood. These receptors originate from an adult in good health and CMV-seronegative.

This clone counts as medium-sized. The gene calls are TRBV2 and TRBJ1-2; no firm D call. V lost 2 bases and J lost 8, with 9 bases in between. The V gene's germline CDR1 is SNHLY and CDR2 FYNNEI. The CDR3 length is 12 residues. CDR3 amino acids: CASSESGGGYTF. DNA of the CDR3: TGTGCCAGCAGTGAATCAGGAGGAGGCTACACCTTC.

The chain combines TRBV30 with TRBJ1-6; tentative D call: TRBD1 (6 bases). V shed 3 bases and J shed 10 bases, with 19 bases lying between them. Germline CDR1 and CDR2: GTSNPN and SVGIG (reference sequence). The CDR3 spans 15 residues. CDR3 DNA sequence: TGTGCCTGGAGACGTAGGGGGGTTGAAGTCTCACCCCTCCACTTT. Amino acid sequence: CAWRRRGVEVSPLHF.

This clone was seen just once. The chain recombines TRBV19 with TRBJ2-7; TRBD2 is a possible D gene (6 bases). This CDR3 contains 15 residues. The germline CDR1 and CDR2 sequences are LNHDA and SQIVND (reference sequence). V gave up 5 bases and J gave up 3 bases, with 17 bases separating them. CDR3 region: CASSPGGTGNYEQYF. For the CDR3, the DNA is TGTGCCAGTAGTCCAGGCGGGACGGGAAACTACGAGCAGTACTTC.

The chain recombines TRBV5-1 with TRBJ2-5, with unresolved D. V was clipped by 0 bases and J by 5 bases, with 11 bases between them. CDR3 length equals 14 residues. Germline V CDR1 and CDR2: SGHRS, YFSETQ. The DNA of the CDR3 is TGCGCCAGCAGCTTGGGACCCGCCAGGGAGACCCAGTACTTC. It yields the protein CASSLGPARETQYF.

The chain links TRBV29-1 to TRBJ2-7, with D maybe TRBD1 (5 bases). Trimming removed 6 bases from V and 6 bases from J, with 9 bases in between. This CDR3 spans 10 amino acids. Germline values: CDR1 SQVTM, CDR2 ANQGSEA. The CDR3 nucleotides read TGCAGCGTAGGGGTGTTCGAGCAGTACTTC. This translates into CSVGVFEQYF.

The genes are TRBV6-6 and TRBJ2-3, with D tentatively TRBD1 (5 bases). The V end lost 2 bases, the J end lost 2 bases, and 8 bases lay between the germline ends. Germline CDR1 reads MNHNY; CDR2 reads SVGAGI (reference sequence). This CDR3 is 14 amino acids long. DNA for the CDR3: TGTGCCAGCAGTTACAGGGGTTCCACAGATACGCAGTATTTT. Protein product: CASSYRGSTDTQYF.

V is TRBV7-9 and J is TRBJ2-2, with 7 bases identical to TRBD1. Trimming took 5 bases from V and 0 from J; bases not matched to a gene: 6. Germline lookup yields CDR1 SEHNR and CDR2 FQNEAQ (reference sequence). The length of the CDR3 is 16 residues. The CDR3, as DNA: TGTGCCAGCAGCATCAGGACAGGATCGAACACCGGGGAGCTGTTTTTT. This encodes CASSIRTGSNTGELFF.

CDR3 coding DNA: TGTGCCAGCAGCTCATTCCCCACGTACAATGAGCAGTTCTTC. Protein: CASSSFPTYNEQFF. The chain joins TRBV7-9 to TRBJ2-1; no definite D call. This CDR3 spans 14 amino acids. V lost 4 bases to trimming and J lost 4 bases, with 11 bases between them. Germline V gives CDR1 SEHNR, CDR2 FQNEAQ (reference sequence).

The chain joins TRBV2 to TRBJ1-1, with D unresolved. The CDR3 contains 15 residues. Germline values: CDR1 SNHLY, CDR2 FYNNEI. V was shortened by 3 bases and J by 0 bases, with 11 bases between the two germline ends. Written as DNA, the CDR3 is TGTGCCAGCAGTGAGGAAACAGTACTGAACACTGAAGCTTTCTTT. This translates into CASSEETVLNTEAFF.

The chain uses TRBV27 and TRBJ2-5, with D perhaps TRBD1 (5 bases). The ends were cut back, 1 base at V and 6 bases at J, with 12 bases in the middle. Germline V lookup: CDR1 MNHEY, CDR2 SMNVEV (reference sequence). CDR3 length: 14 amino acids. CDR3 DNA: TGTGCCAGCAGTTTATTAGGGGTTGTAAAGACCCAGTACTTC. This translates into CASSLLGVVKTQYF.